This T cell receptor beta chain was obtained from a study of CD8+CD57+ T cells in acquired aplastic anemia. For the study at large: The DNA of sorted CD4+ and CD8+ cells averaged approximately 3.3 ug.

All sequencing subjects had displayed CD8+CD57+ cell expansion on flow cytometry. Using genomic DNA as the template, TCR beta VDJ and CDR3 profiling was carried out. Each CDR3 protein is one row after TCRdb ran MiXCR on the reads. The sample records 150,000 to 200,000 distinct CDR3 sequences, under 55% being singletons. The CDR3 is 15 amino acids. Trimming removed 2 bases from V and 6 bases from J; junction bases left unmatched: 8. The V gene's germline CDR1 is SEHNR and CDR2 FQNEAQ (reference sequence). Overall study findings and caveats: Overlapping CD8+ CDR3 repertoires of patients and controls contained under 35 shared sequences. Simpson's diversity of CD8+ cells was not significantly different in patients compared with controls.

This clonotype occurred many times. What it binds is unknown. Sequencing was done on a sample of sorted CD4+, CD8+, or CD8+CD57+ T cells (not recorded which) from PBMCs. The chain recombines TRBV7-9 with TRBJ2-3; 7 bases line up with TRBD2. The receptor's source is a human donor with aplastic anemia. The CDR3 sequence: CASSLPGLDLDTQYF. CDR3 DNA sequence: TGTGCCAGCAGCTTACCTGGACTAGATTTGGATACGCAGTATTTT.